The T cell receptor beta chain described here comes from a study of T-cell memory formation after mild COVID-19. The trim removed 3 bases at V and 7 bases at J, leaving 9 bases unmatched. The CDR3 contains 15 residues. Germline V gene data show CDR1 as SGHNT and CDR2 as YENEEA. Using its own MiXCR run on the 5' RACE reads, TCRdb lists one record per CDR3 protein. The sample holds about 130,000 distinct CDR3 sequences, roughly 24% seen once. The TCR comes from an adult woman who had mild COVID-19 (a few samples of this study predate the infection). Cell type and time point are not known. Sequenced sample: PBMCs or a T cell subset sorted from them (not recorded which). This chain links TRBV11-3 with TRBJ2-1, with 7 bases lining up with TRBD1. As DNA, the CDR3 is TGTGCCAGCAGCTTCCGGACAGGAGGATGGAATGAGCAGTTCTTC. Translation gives CASSFRTGGWNEQFF.